This T cell receptor (beta chain) was retrieved from a study of Tregs in tolerant kidney transplant recipients. Across the whole study: Mixed chimerism was transient after nonmyeloablative marrow transplants from related graft donors.

This clone was seen just once. Its specificity is not known. The CDR3 extends over 14 amino acids. Germline V gives CDR1 SGHTA, CDR2 FQGNSA. Trimming cost V 1 base and J 5 bases, with 8 bases left between them. Clones were read by immunoSEQ multiplex PCR, and TCRdb kept only the in-frame ones, dropping some. This sample carries under 95,000 clones, 80% to 95% of them seen once, and the ten largest clones take approximately 0.35%. Unstimulated regulatory T cells (CD4+CD25+CD127-), CD4+CD25- non-regulatory cells, CD4 and CD8 cells were FACS-sorted from thawed PBMCs. Study conclusions and caveats: Tolerant patients' donor-specific Tregs expanded beyond overall Tregs, suggesting antigen-driven growth. No direct test of biological reproducibility was done here.

Sequenced material: Tregs from blood, taken before the transplant. This sequence joins TRBV7-2 and TRBJ2-2; the D is unclear. The origin of this receptor is a human donor who received a combined kidney and bone marrow transplant. CDR3 bases: TGTGCCAGCAGCTTAGATTGGGGTACCGGGGAGCTGTTTTTT. Amino acids: CASSLDWGTGELFF.